One sample yielded the 20 T cell receptor beta chains listed below, sequenced in a study of CD8+CD57+ T cells in acquired aplastic anemia. According to the study, genomic DNA was the template for TCR beta VDJ and CDR3 profiling. Each CDR3 protein is one row after TCRdb ran MiXCR on the reads. The profile shows under 200,000 distinct CDR3 sequences, under 70% of them singletons. The sequencing sample was made of sorted CD4+, CD8+, or CD8+CD57+ T cells (not recorded which) from PBMCs. Receptors originate from a human donor with severe aplastic anemia or a healthy control (not recorded which).

The chain recombines TRBV7-6 with TRBJ2-1, with 8 bases identical to TRBD2. V shed 8 bases and J 2 bases; nucleotides not matched to a gene: 8. The CDR3 runs to 15 residues. CDR1 and CDR2 from the germline V gene are SGHVS and FNYEAQ. The CDR3 bases are TGTGCCAGCCGCAACGGAGCGGGAGCCTACAATGAGCAGTTCTTC. This gives the protein CASRNGAGAYNEQFF.

This chain joins TRBV20-1 and TRBJ1-4; 8 bases match TRBD1. Germline V lookup: CDR1 DFQATT, CDR2 SNEGSKA (reference sequence). The CDR3 has 15 residues. The junction had 14 bases not matched to a gene; V was cut back by 3 bases and J by 11 bases. CDR3 DNA: TGCAGTGCTAGCGACGGACAGGGCTATAGTGAGAAACTGTTTTTT. Translation: CSASDGQGYSEKLFF.

The chain recombines TRBV20-1 with TRBJ1-2; the D is unclear. V dropped 1 base and J dropped 4 bases, with 13 bases sitting between them. The CDR3 totals 14 residues. Germline CDR1 and CDR2: DFQATT and SNEGSKA (reference sequence). The CDR3 DNA sequence: TGCAGTGCTAGAGGTTACAGTGGGAGCTATGGCTACACCTTC. Protein sequence: CSARGYSGSYGYTF.

The J gene is TRBJ2-5, the V gene TRBV7-9; TRBD1 matches at 12 bases. The V gene's germline CDR1 is SEHNR and CDR2 FQNEAQ (reference sequence). Unmatched junction bases numbered 7, after V lost 1 base and J lost 1 base. The CDR3 is made up of 18 amino acids. The CDR3 is CASSLGFGTGGFQETQYF. CDR3 in DNA: TGTGCCAGCAGCTTAGGGTTTGGGACAGGGGGCTTCCAAGAGACCCAGTACTTC.

Concerning this clonotype itself: At one of its ends the junction is not consistent with the germline gene, which may arise from a read error. The V gene is TRBV10-1, the J gene TRBJ2-7; TRBD1 matches 9 bases. CDR3 length: 15 residues. Germline CDR1 WNHNN, CDR2 SYGVQD (reference sequence). CDR3 sequence reads: CASSLARDRDYEQYF. In DNA, the CDR3 is TGTGCCAGCAGCTTAGCTCGGGACAGGGACTACGAGCAGTACTTC.

The chain uses TRBV9 and TRBJ1-2; 10 bases agree with TRBD1. The length of the CDR3 is 13 residues. In germline, CDR1 is SGDLS, CDR2 YYNGEE. V shed 4 bases and J 5 bases; nucleotides not matched to a gene: 2. The CDR3 sequence is CASSKGQGYGYTF. For the CDR3, the DNA is TGTGCCAGCAGCAAGGGACAGGGGTATGGCTACACCTTC.

The rearrangement uses TRBV4-3 and TRBJ2-7; weak D call: TRBD2 (5 bases). V lost 0 bases, J lost 5 bases, and 14 bases lay in between. The germline V gene has CDR1 LGHNA and CDR2 YSLEER. CDR3 length equals 15 residues. CDR3 sequence: CASSQEAGGYNEQYF. The CDR3 nucleotides read TGCGCCAGCAGCCAAGAAGCCGGAGGTTACAACGAGCAGTACTTC.

This clonotype was observed once. The chain uses TRBV5-6 and TRBJ1-2, with TRBD1 identical over 8 bases. Trimming at V came to 4 bases and at J to 8 bases, leaving 22 bases not matched to a gene. This CDR3 comprises 18 residues. CDR1 is SGHDT, CDR2 YYEEEE, per germline. CDR3 protein: CASSQRGTGWTGKDGYTF. The CDR3 DNA reads as TGTGCCAGCAGCCAACGGGGGACGGGGTGGACAGGGAAGGACGGCTACACCTTC.

This chain uses TRBV7-2 with TRBJ2-5; TRBD1 matches at 7 bases. Per germline, CDR1 SGHTA and CDR2 FQGNSA. V shed 1 base and J 5 bases; nucleotides not matched to a gene: 4. There are 14 residues in the CDR3. Here the CDR3 DNA reads TGTGCCAGCAGCTTAGAGGGGGCCTCGGAGACCCAGTACTTC. It encodes CASSLEGASETQYF.

This clonotype turned up a few times. The rearrangement joins TRBV5-6 to TRBJ2-1; D is uncertain. Germline V CDR1 and CDR2: SGHDT, YYEEEE. There are 13 residues in the CDR3. Trimming removed 2 bases from V and 4 bases from J, with 7 bases in between. Here the CDR3 reads CASSFPTYNEQFF. The CDR3 nucleotides read TGTGCCAGCAGCTTCCCGACTTACAATGAGCAGTTCTTC.

The genes are TRBV28 and TRBJ1-1, with D perhaps TRBD1 (6 bases). The V gene's germline CDR1 is MDHEN and CDR2 SYDVKM. This CDR3 comprises 14 residues. V shed 4 bases and J shed 1 base, with 10 bases lying between them. CDR3 sequence reads: CASSSTGPNTEAFF. DNA of the CDR3: TGTGCCAGCAGTTCGACAGGCCCGAACACTGAAGCTTTCTTT.

The chain is built from TRBV29-1 and TRBJ2-3; D unclear. Germline V lookup: CDR1 SQVTM, CDR2 ANQGSEA. The CDR3 covers 12 residues. Deletions cut 2 bases from V and 8 bases from J, with 11 bases between. CDR3 nucleotide sequence: TGCAGCGTTGAAACCGTCGGTGGTACGCAGTATTTT. Translation: CSVETVGGTQYF.

V is TRBV7-9 and J is TRBJ2-2, with 10 bases identical to TRBD1. The CDR3 has 17 amino acids. Germline values: CDR1 SEHNR, CDR2 FQNEAQ (reference sequence). The V and J ends lost 6 bases and 3 bases, in that order; junction bases with no gene match: 10. The CDR3 loop is CASRARDRGLYTGELFF. CDR3 DNA sequence: TGTGCCAGCAGAGCCCGGGACAGGGGCCTCTACACCGGGGAGCTGTTTTTT.

This chain connects TRBV2 to TRBJ2-1; D possibly corresponds to TRBD2 (5 bases). This CDR3 has 15 residues. The ends were cut back, 4 bases at V and 2 bases at J, with 12 bases in the middle. Germline lookup yields CDR1 SNHLY and CDR2 FYNNEI. The CDR3 DNA sequence: TGTGCCAGCAGTGTAGTAACCGGGGCCTACAATGAGCAGTTCTTC. Translating gives CASSVVTGAYNEQFF.

This chain uses TRBV6-5 with TRBJ2-5, with a tentative D call TRBD1 (7 bases). Deletions cut 6 bases from V and 7 bases from J, with 9 bases between. Looked up from germline, CDR1 is MNHEY and CDR2 is SVGAGI. CDR3 length equals 11 residues. The CDR3 here is CASSQGGTQYF. The CDR3 DNA reads as TGTGCCAGCAGCCAGGGGGGGACCCAGTACTTC.

Note on this clonotype: An end of the junction does not agree with germline; a read error may underlie this. The CDR3 coding sequence is TGTGCCAGCAGCTTAAACAGGAACACTGAAACTTTCTTT. Encoded protein: CASSLNRNTETFF. This chain connects TRBV7-3 to TRBJ1-1; a weak D match, TRBD1 (5 bases). Germline CDR1 SGHTA, CDR2 FQGTGA. CDR3 length: 13 residues.

The CDR3 loop is CASSSDGQHQETQYF. The CDR3 DNA reads TGCGCCAGCAGCTCGGACGGGCAGCACCAAGAGACCCAGTACTTC. This chain links TRBV5-1 with TRBJ2-5; D not resolved. The length of the CDR3 is 15 residues. The V end lost 3 bases, the J end lost 0 bases, and 12 bases lay between the germline ends. CDR1 and CDR2 from the germline V gene are SGHRS and YFSETQ.

The chain employs TRBV2 and TRBJ2-5, with 8 positions matching TRBD1. Germline V gene lookup returns CDR1 SNHLY and CDR2 FYNNEI. This CDR3 comprises 15 residues. V was clipped by 7 bases and J by 5 bases; unmatched bases: 12. This chain's CDR3 is CASTSTSRTGETQYF. The CDR3 DNA follows: TGTGCCAGCACATCGACAAGCCGGACAGGGGAGACCCAGTACTTC.

The gene calls are TRBV19 and TRBJ2-7, with D perhaps matching TRBD1 (5 bases). The germline gives CDR1 LNHDA, CDR2 SQIVND (reference sequence). Trimming stripped 6 bases from V and 2 bases from J, with 11 bases between. The CDR3 has 13 amino acids. This chain's CDR3 is CASRGQETYEQYF. For the CDR3, the DNA is TGTGCCAGTAGGGGGCAGGAAACCTACGAGCAGTACTTC.

There are a few counts of this clonotype. The rearrangement links TRBV20-1 to TRBJ2-5, with 7 nucleotides matching TRBD2. The junction had 3 bases not matched to a gene; V was cut back by 3 bases and J by 5 bases. Germline V gives CDR1 DFQATT, CDR2 SNEGSKA (reference sequence). This CDR3 region has 12 residues. CDR3 in DNA: TGCAGTGCTAGCGGGGAGGGCGAGACCCAGTACTTC. Its protein is CSASGEGETQYF.